These 2 T cell receptor beta chains came from one sample sequenced in a study of esophageal squamous cell carcinoma under preoperative chemotherapy. Time point in this sample: before preoperative PTX-NDP chemotherapy. Using its own MiXCR run on the PCR reads, TCRdb lists one record per CDR3 protein. The sample shows fewer than 40,000 distinct CDR3 sequences, roughly half of them seen only once. The biological material was taken from a patient given preoperative chemotherapy. Receptors were obtained from a human donor with esophageal squamous cell carcinoma. The donor label of this sample is uncertain.

This clonotype was counted a few times. With a much larger clone just one base away, this may be a read error. The V call is TRBV12-3 or TRBV12-4, the J call TRBJ2-1; 9 bases line up with TRBD1. CDR3 length: 16 residues. The V and J ends lost 5 bases and 13 bases, in that order; junction bases with no gene match: 18. The CDR3 loop is CASSRGGDRATQTQFF. As DNA, the CDR3 is TGTGCCAGCAGTAGAGGGGGGGACAGGGCGACGCAGACCCAGTTCTTC.

This clonotype came up a few times. V is TRBV7-3 and J is TRBJ2-1; D unclear. CDR3 length equals 12 residues. Germline CDR1 and CDR2: SGHTA and FQGTGA. Trimming left V 2 bases short and J 12 bases short, with 11 bases between. In DNA form, the CDR3 reads TGTGCCAGCAGCTTACGCTGGCTCGGGCAGTTCTTC. Translated, it gives CASSLRWLGQFF.